This TCR beta chain was captured in a study of cytomegalovirus exposure and HLA in healthy donors. Comment on this clone: Distinct nucleotide sequences in the sample also encode this CDR3.

The germline V gene encodes CDR1 SGHRS and CDR2 YFSETQ. The CDR3 consists of 16 residues. V was pared by 0 bases and J by 1 base, with 3 bases of the junction left unmatched. Only in-frame clones appear in the TCRdb table, and some are missing; sequencing was by immunoSEQ multiplex PCR. The data contain 350,000 or so clones, 86% of them singletons. Sequencing was performed on PBMCs. The rearrangement links TRBV5-1 to TRBJ2-1, with 8 positions matching TRBD2. This TCR was recovered from a woman aged 18-29 years in good health and CMV-seronegative. This CDR3 is CASSLASGSSYNEQFF. In DNA form, the CDR3 reads TGCGCCAGCAGCTTGGCAAGCGGGAGTTCCTACAATGAGCAGTTCTTC. Together with reference TRBV5-1 and TRBJ2-1, the CDR3 gives the full variable domain: KAGVTQTPRYLIKTRGQQVTLSCSPISGHRSVSWYQQTPGQGLQFLFEYFSETQRNKGNFPGRFSGRQFSNSRSEMNVSTLELGDSALYLCASSLASGSSYNEQFFGPGTRLTVL.